Below, 21 T cell receptor beta chains from the same sample are listed, as sequenced in a study of T cell changes during pregnancy in multiple sclerosis. Produced via immunoSEQ multiplex PCR; TCRdb's table is partial and in-frame only. This table has 95,000 to 100,000 clones, 80% to 95% appearing once. The sequences come from peripheral blood, collected in the second trimester of pregnancy. These receptors originate from a female donor with multiple sclerosis, enrolled in a pregnancy study.

The chain employs TRBV7-2 and TRBJ2-7; 14 bases map to TRBD2. Trimming cost V 2 bases and J 4 bases; bases outside gene matches: 7. Germline CDR1 reads SGHTA; CDR2 reads FQGNSA. The CDR3 is made up of 17 amino acids. The CDR3 DNA reads TGTGCCAGCAGCTTATCGAGACTAGCGGGAGGGCCGTACGAGCAGTACTTC. It yields the protein CASSLSRLAGGPYEQYF.

The CDR3 nucleotides are TGTGCCAGCAGTTTACCCGCGGGGTTAAGCACAGATACGCAGTATTTT. Amino acids: CASSLPAGLSTDTQYF. The rearrangement uses TRBV28 and TRBJ2-3; maybe TRBD2 (6 bases). Germline lookup yields CDR1 MDHEN and CDR2 SYDVKM. Trimming left V 2 bases short and J 0 bases short, with 12 bases between. CDR3 length: 16 amino acids. The full variable domain, with the rest looked up from reference TRBV28 and TRBJ2-3, is DVKVTQSSRYLVKRTGEKVFLECVQDMDHENMFWYRQDPGLGLRLIYFSYDVKMKEKGDIPEGYSVSREKKERFSLILESASTNQTSMYLCASSLPAGLSTDTQYFGPGTRLTVL.

J is TRBJ2-3 and V is TRBV7-6; 9 positions match TRBD2. V gave up 2 bases and J gave up 0 bases; unmatched junction bases: 18. Germline loops: CDR1 SGHVS, CDR2 FNYEAQ. This CDR3 region has 21 residues. Here the CDR3 DNA reads TGTGCCAGCAGCTTAAAGGGCGATGGTAGCGGGAGAGGTGTTAGCACAGATACGCAGTATTTT. Translating gives CASSLKGDGSGRGVSTDTQYF.

V usage is TRBV19 and J usage is TRBJ2-3, with TRBD1 matching over 9 bases. The CDR3 spans 14 residues. V shed 6 bases and J 3 bases; nucleotides not matched to a gene: 4. CDR1 LNHDA and CDR2 SQIVND come from the germline V gene (reference sequence). In DNA form, the CDR3 reads TGTGCCAGTAGGCCGGGACAGGGAACAGATACGCAGTATTTT. Encoded protein: CASRPGQGTDTQYF. The whole variable domain, filled in from reference TRBV19 and TRBJ2-3, reads DGGITQSPKYLFRKEGQNVTLSCEQNLNHDAMYWYRQDPGQGLRLIYYSQIVNDFQKGDIAEGYSVSREKKESFPLTVTSAQKNPTAFYLCASRPGQGTDTQYFGPGTRLTVL.

V usage is TRBV10-1 and J usage is TRBJ2-3; 9 nucleotides agree with TRBD2. Germline-derived CDR1 and CDR2 are WNHNN and SYGVQD (reference sequence). Germline trimming cut 4 bases from V and 6 bases from J; bases unmatched to any gene: 5. CDR3 size: 14 residues. The CDR3 loop reads CASSAGLAGDTQYF. The CDR3 DNA is TGCGCCAGCAGTGCGGGACTAGCAGGGGATACGCAGTATTTT.

This clone has a single count. V usage is TRBV27 and J usage is TRBJ2-1; D might be TRBD2 (5 bases). This CDR3 is built from 13 residues. Trimming cost V 8 bases and J 6 bases, with 14 bases left between them. In germline, CDR1 is MNHEY, CDR2 SMNVEV (reference sequence). DNA for the CDR3: TGTGCCAGCCGCGGGCTAGCTTTCAATGAGCAGTTCTTC. It encodes CASRGLAFNEQFF.

The V gene is TRBV27, the J gene TRBJ2-1; D is possibly TRBD2 (5 bases). The germline V gene has CDR1 MNHEY and CDR2 SMNVEV (reference sequence). This CDR3 is 11 amino acids long. V lost 4 bases, J lost 13 bases, and 11 bases lay in between. This chain's CDR3 is CASSSGVGQFF. The CDR3, as DNA: TGTGCCAGCAGTTCCGGGGTAGGACAGTTCTTC.

The chain carries TRBV4-1 and TRBJ2-2; D not certain. CDR3 length: 14 amino acids. V was clipped by 1 base and J by 4 bases, with 7 bases between them. Germline V gene data show CDR1 as MGHRA and CDR2 as YSYEKL. DNA of the CDR3: TGCGCCAGCAGCCAAGTAACCGGCACCGGGGAGCTGTTTTTT. Its translation is CASSQVTGTGELFF.

The chain is built from TRBV25-1 and TRBJ2-5; TRBD2 is a possible D gene (5 bases). The CDR3 covers 14 residues. Germline-derived CDR1 and CDR2 are MGHDK and SYGVNS. V lost 4 bases and J 5 bases, leaving 14 bases between the germline ends. The CDR3 spells CASSVGNARETQYF. The CDR3 DNA is TGTGCCAGCAGTGTCGGGAACGCCCGGGAGACCCAGTACTTC.

The chain joins TRBV7-9 to TRBJ2-5, with D hard to call. The V end lost 5 bases, the J end lost 5 bases, and 12 bases lay between the germline ends. The CDR3 sequence is 13 residues long. CDR1 is SEHNR and CDR2 is FQNEAQ in the germline V gene (reference sequence). The CDR3 is CASSVPKSETQYF. In DNA form, the CDR3 reads TGTGCCAGCAGCGTTCCTAAGTCGGAGACCCAGTACTTC. Variable domain in full (rest from reference TRBV7-9 and TRBJ2-5): DTGVSQNPRHKITKRGQNVTFRCDPISEHNRLYWYRQTLGQGPEFLTYFQNEAQLEKSRLLSDRFSAERPKGSFSTLEIQRTEQGDSAMYLCASSVPKSETQYFGPGTRLLVL.

The genes are TRBV7-2 and TRBJ2-1, with a possible D match to TRBD2 (5 bases). Germline assignment: CDR1 SGHTA and CDR2 FQGNSA. The CDR3 sequence is 15 residues long. V lost 5 bases to trimming and J lost 3 bases, with 14 bases between them. The CDR3, as DNA: TGTGCCAGCAGCCCCTCCTGGGAGATCTACAATGAGCAGTTCTTC. Protein sequence: CASSPSWEIYNEQFF.

V gene TRBV14 combines with J gene TRBJ2-3; TRBD2 agrees at 9 bases. CDR3 length: 15 amino acids. Germline-derived CDR1 and CDR2 are SGHDN and FVKESK. J gave up 4 bases and V 7 bases, and 9 bases lay outside the gene matches. CDR3 region: CASTPRGRESDTQYF. DNA for the CDR3: TGTGCCAGCACACCCCGCGGGAGGGAATCAGATACGCAGTATTTT.

In this sample, this clone turned up once. The chain links TRBV12-5 to TRBJ1-1; TRBD1 matches at 9 bases. The ends lost 5 bases at V and 7 bases at J; junction bases unmatched: 5. CDR1 LGHNT and CDR2 FRNRAP come from the germline V gene. This CDR3 contains 13 residues. CDR3 bases: TGTGCTAGTGGTCTACCGGGACAGGGTGAAGCTTTCTTT. This translates into CASGLPGQGEAFF.

The chain carries TRBV30 and TRBJ1-4; D is possibly TRBD1 (5 bases). CDR1 GTSNPN and CDR2 SVGIG come from the germline V gene (reference sequence). The V end lost 2 bases, the J end lost 6 bases, and 10 bases lay between the germline ends. CDR3 length equals 13 residues. The DNA for the CDR3 is TGTGCCTGGAGTAGGGGTTCGGATGAAAAACTGTTTTTT. Protein sequence: CAWSRGSDEKLFF.

This rearrangement joins TRBV15 to TRBJ2-2; D possibly corresponds to TRBD2 (6 bases). Germline lookup yields CDR1 LNHNV and CDR2 YYDKDF (reference sequence). The V end lost 3 bases, the J end lost 0 bases, and 11 bases lay between the germline ends. CDR3 size: 16 residues. The CDR3 coding sequence is TGTGCCACCAGCAGGCCCGGAGGGGCGAACACCGGGGAGCTGTTTTTT. Translation gives CATSRPGGANTGELFF.

The chain employs TRBV28 and TRBJ1-1, with D unresolved. Between the trimmed V and J ends, which lost 4 bases and 8 bases, there was a span of 14 bases. The CDR3 totals 13 residues. The V gene's germline CDR1 is MDHEN and CDR2 SYDVKM. The CDR3 sequence is CASSSTLGGEAFF. Written as DNA, the CDR3 is TGTGCCAGCAGTTCCACCCTGGGAGGAGAAGCTTTCTTT.

The V call is TRBV5-4, the J call TRBJ2-7; 7 bases agree with TRBD1. The CDR3 runs to 15 residues. The V segment lost 9 bases and the J segment 2 bases; nucleotides outside the gene matches: 14. Germline V CDR1 and CDR2: SGHNT, YYREEE (reference sequence). The CDR3 sequence is CATAKSGTGAYEQYF. The CDR3 DNA follows: TGTGCCACCGCGAAGTCTGGTACAGGGGCCTACGAGCAGTACTTC. Filled out from reference TRBV5-4 and TRBJ2-7, the complete variable domain reads ETGVTQSPTHLIKTRGQQVTLRCSSQSGHNTVSWYQQALGQGPQFIFQYYREEENGRGNFPPRFSGLQFPNYSSELNVNALELDDSALYLCATAKSGTGAYEQYFGPGTRLTVT.

The chain carries TRBV11-2 and TRBJ2-7; 9 bases are a match to TRBD1. This CDR3 comprises 17 residues. Unmatched junction bases numbered 9, after V lost 0 bases and J lost 3 bases. Germline CDR1 is SGHAT and CDR2 is FQNNGV. Here the CDR3 reads CASSLEPGQGRLYEQYF. In DNA form, the CDR3 reads TGTGCCAGCAGCTTAGAGCCGGGACAGGGAAGGCTCTACGAGCAGTACTTC.

V and J are TRBV6-1 and TRBJ2-7, with 10 bases that match TRBD1. This CDR3 comprises 15 residues. V dropped 6 bases and J dropped 3; count of bases not matched to a gene: 8. Germline lookup yields CDR1 MNHNS and CDR2 SASEGT. The CDR3 DNA follows: TGTGCCAGCAGGACGGGACAGGGGTTAATCTACGAGCAGTACTTC. It yields the protein CASRTGQGLIYEQYF.

In this sample, this clone turned up once. J is TRBJ2-1 and V is TRBV27; 13 bases agree with TRBD2. The junction had 2 bases not matched to a gene; V was cut back by 5 bases and J by 7 bases. Germline V gives CDR1 MNHEY, CDR2 SMNVEV (reference sequence). The CDR3 runs to 14 residues. DNA for the CDR3: TGTGCCAGCAGTCCGGGACTAGCGGGAAATGAGCAGTTCTTC. Translation: CASSPGLAGNEQFF.

As to this clone: Sequence at one end of the junction differs from germline and may be a read error. V usage is TRBV28 and J usage is TRBJ2-5; 9 nucleotides align to TRBD2. Germline assignment: CDR1 MDHEN and CDR2 SYDVKM. The CDR3 totals 13 residues. In nucleotides, the CDR3 is TGTGCCAGCAGTTTCAGGGCTAGCGGGATATCCAACTTC. Its protein is CASSFRASGISNF.